Presented here are 23 T cell receptor beta chains from one specimen sequenced in a study of CD8 T cells in Susac syndrome. Reverse transcription of 0.5 to 1 ug RNA was performed with random hexamers. TCRdb reanalysed the immunoSEQ multiplex PCR reads using MiXCR and keeps one entry per CDR3 protein. This sample has some 160,000 distinct CDR3 sequences, with 90% to 95% found just once. The specimen sequenced was CD4+ T cells from PBMCs. These receptors were obtained from a human donor with Susac syndrome.

This chain uses TRBV9 with TRBJ2-1; 9 positions match TRBD2. The CDR3 has 17 residues. J lost 4 bases, V lost 2 bases, and 10 bases had no gene match. Germline loops: CDR1 SGDLS, CDR2 YYNGEE. The CDR3 bases are TGTGCCAGCAGCGTGCGACCGGGACTAGCACCTTACAATGAGCAGTTCTTC. It specifies CASSVRPGLAPYNEQFF.

The rearrangement joins TRBV18 to TRBJ1-1; TRBD1 is a possible D gene (5 bases). The CDR3 length is 13 residues. Germline V gene sequence: CDR1 KGHSH, CDR2 LQKENI. V gave up 3 bases and J gave up 8 bases, with 13 bases separating them. DNA of the CDR3: TGTGCCAGCTCACCCTGGACGGGACTAGAAGCTTTCTTT. Residues: CASSPWTGLEAFF.

The CDR3 is CASSHQRQGAYEQYF. For the CDR3, the DNA is TGTGCCAGCAGCCACCAAAGACAGGGCGCCTACGAGCAGTACTTC. The V gene is TRBV3-1, the J gene TRBJ2-7, with 7 bases aligning to TRBD1. This CDR3 comprises 15 residues. V trimming: 3 bases; J trimming: 2 bases; junction bases outside the gene matches: 7. CDR1 is LGHDT, CDR2 YNNKEL, per germline (reference sequence).

V and J are TRBV25-1 and TRBJ1-2; D unresolved. CDR1 and CDR2 from the germline V gene are MGHDK and SYGVNS. This CDR3 is built from 12 residues. Trimming took 5 bases from V and 1 from J, leaving 5 bases between them. In nucleotides, the CDR3 is TGTGCCAGCAGTCTGAATAACTATGGCTACACCTTC. Translation: CASSLNNYGYTF.

The V gene is TRBV7-2, the J gene TRBJ2-7, with a tentative D call TRBD2 (6 bases). This CDR3 spans 16 amino acids. Trimming took 0 bases from V and 2 from J, leaving 14 bases between them. CDR1 is SGHTA and CDR2 is FQGNSA in the germline V gene. DNA of the CDR3: TGTGCCAGCAGCTTAGCGGTGAAGGGCGGGACCTACGAGCAGTACTTC. It encodes CASSLAVKGGTYEQYF.

The chain is built from TRBV29-1 and TRBJ2-2, with D perhaps TRBD2 (5 bases). Trimming removed 7 bases at V and 6 bases at J, with 12 bases between. This CDR3 contains 12 residues. Germline V gene data show CDR1 as SQVTM and CDR2 as ANQGSEA. The CDR3 here is CSAQDGAGELFF. As DNA, the CDR3 is TGCAGCGCCCAAGACGGGGCCGGGGAGCTGTTTTTT.

The chain carries TRBV29-1 and TRBJ2-5; D remains unclear. The CDR3 contains 12 residues. Per the germline V gene, CDR1 is SQVTM and CDR2 is ANQGSEA. V lost 2 bases, J lost 5 bases, and 9 bases lay in between. The CDR3, as DNA: TGCAGCGTTGAACAGGCGGAGGAGACCCAGTACTTC. Its protein is CSVEQAEETQYF.

The chain links TRBV5-4 to TRBJ2-3; perhaps TRBD2 as D (6 bases). The CDR3 has 15 residues. The V gene's germline CDR1 is SGHNT and CDR2 YYREEE (reference sequence). Trimming left V 0 bases short and J 4 bases short, with 12 bases between. The CDR3 here is CASSLAPSGADTQYF. The DNA for the CDR3 is TGTGCCAGCAGCTTGGCCCCGTCGGGGGCAGATACGCAGTATTTT.

The gene calls are TRBV29-1 and TRBJ2-1; a possible D gene is TRBD1 (5 bases). V was pared by 4 bases and J by 4 bases, with 8 bases between. The germline V gene encodes CDR1 SQVTM and CDR2 ANQGSEA. The length of the CDR3 is 12 residues. For the CDR3, the DNA is TGCAGCGTTGTATCAGGGTACAATGAGCAGTTCTTC. Protein: CSVVSGYNEQFF.

The genes are TRBV29-1 and TRBJ2-5, with D possibly matching TRBD1 (6 bases). The V end lost 5 bases, the J end lost 1 base, and 11 bases lay between the germline ends. CDR1 is SQVTM and CDR2 is ANQGSEA in the germline V gene. This CDR3 contains 13 residues. The CDR3 bases are TGCAGCGTTCCGTGGGGGCTCCAAGAGACCCAGTACTTC. It is translated as CSVPWGLQETQYF.

The chain joins TRBV7-3 to TRBJ1-6; the D is unclear. Trimming removed 2 bases at V and 8 bases at J, with 10 bases between. Per the germline V gene, CDR1 is SGHTA and CDR2 is FQGTGA. The CDR3 has 14 residues. CDR3 loop: CASSLGQAYSPLHF. The CDR3 nucleotides are TGTGCCAGCAGCTTAGGGCAGGCTTATTCACCCCTCCACTTT.

The V gene is TRBV5-4, the J gene TRBJ2-7; TRBD2 aligns across 8 bases. Germline V gene data show CDR1 as SGHNT and CDR2 as YYREEE (reference sequence). The CDR3 extends over 15 amino acids. V lost 4 bases and J lost 2; bases outside the gene matches: 8. The CDR3 loop is CASSHPSGLTYEQYF. Here the CDR3 DNA reads TGTGCCAGCAGCCATCCTAGCGGGCTAACCTACGAGCAGTACTTC.

The CDR3 coding sequence is TGTGCCAGCACCACGACTAGCGGGGCTTTGGCTGGGCAGTACTTC. The encoded protein is CASTTTSGALAGQYF. The V and J genes are TRBV2 and TRBJ2-1; 11 bases are shared with TRBD2. The J call could be wrong; TRBJ2-7 is a better fit for the DNA end. Germline CDR1 is SNHLY and CDR2 is FYNNEI. The CDR3 is made up of 15 amino acids.

This chain connects TRBV29-1 to TRBJ2-1, with 8 bases identical to TRBD1. This CDR3 spans 15 amino acids. Germline V gene lookup returns CDR1 SQVTM and CDR2 ANQGSEA. After removal of 2 bases from V and 7 bases from J, the junction contained 10 bases not matched to a gene. The chain's CDR3 is CSVESQGAFGNEQFF. In DNA form, the CDR3 reads TGCAGCGTTGAATCCCAGGGGGCTTTTGGGAATGAGCAGTTCTTC.

The genes are TRBV30 and TRBJ1-1; D is perhaps TRBD1 (5 bases). CDR3 length: 15 amino acids. Trimming pared 2 bases from V and 9 bases from J, leaving 22 bases between. Looked up from germline, CDR1 is GTSNPN and CDR2 is SVGIG (reference sequence). This chain's CDR3 is CAWSPTQFGGAQAFF. The CDR3 DNA follows: TGTGCCTGGAGTCCCACCCAATTCGGGGGTGCTCAAGCTTTCTTT.

This sequence joins TRBV20-1 and TRBJ1-4; 9 bases are shared with TRBD1. This CDR3 spans 13 amino acids. The junction had 7 bases not matched to a gene; V was cut back by 6 bases and J by 8 bases. Per germline, CDR1 DFQATT and CDR2 SNEGSKA (reference sequence). This CDR3 reads CSAGRTGEEKLFF. As DNA, the CDR3 is TGCAGTGCCGGACGGACAGGGGAGGAAAAACTGTTTTTT.

This chain joins TRBV12-3 or TRBV12-4 and TRBJ1-2; no firm D call. Trimming removed 3 bases at V and 3 bases at J, with 14 bases between. The CDR3 has 15 residues. CDR3 in amino acids: CASSFPDEGDYGYTF. The CDR3 bases are TGTGCCAGCAGTTTCCCCGACGAGGGCGACTATGGCTACACCTTC.

The V call is TRBV29-1, the J call TRBJ2-1, with D possibly being TRBD1 (7 bases). The CDR3 covers 14 residues. V was clipped by 1 base and J by 8 bases, with 15 bases between them. Germline values: CDR1 SQVTM, CDR2 ANQGSEA. The CDR3 reads CSVEVRRGADEQFF. The CDR3 bases are TGCAGCGTTGAAGTTCGCAGGGGGGCGGATGAGCAGTTCTTC.

J is TRBJ1-6 and V is TRBV9, with a possible D match to TRBD1 (5 bases). V was cut by 2 bases and J by 6 bases, with 12 bases left in between. Germline V gene data show CDR1 as SGDLS and CDR2 as YYNGEE. The CDR3 consists of 15 residues. The CDR3 sequence: CASSVAGLFNSPLHF. The CDR3 DNA reads TGTGCCAGCAGCGTCGCGGGGCTGTTTAATTCACCCCTCCACTTT.

The J gene is TRBJ1-6, the V gene TRBV2; D ambiguous. V was pared by 3 bases and J by 5 bases, with 2 bases between. This CDR3 contains 12 residues. Germline-derived CDR1 and CDR2 are SNHLY and FYNNEI. This CDR3 reads CASSENNSPLHF. The CDR3 DNA reads TGTGCCAGCAGTGAGAATAATTCACCCCTCCACTTT.

The chain uses TRBV29-1 and TRBJ1-3; possibly TRBD1 for D (5 bases). The germline gives CDR1 SQVTM, CDR2 ANQGSEA. Trimming took off 6 bases at V and 3 bases at J, with 12 bases between the two ends. The CDR3 spans 13 residues. CDR3 amino acids: CSVARVSGNTIYF. CDR3 coding DNA: TGCAGCGTGGCCAGGGTCAGTGGAAACACCATATATTTT. The full variable domain, its missing parts supplied by reference TRBV29-1 and TRBJ1-3, is SAVISQKPSRDICQRGTSLTIQCQVDSQVTMMFWYRQQPGQSLTLIATANQGSEATYESGFVIDKFPISRPNLTFSTLTVSNMSPEDSSIYLCSVARVSGNTIYFGEGSWLTVV.

This clonotype was counted a single time. This chain links TRBV6-5 with TRBJ1-4; 10 nucleotides agree with TRBD1. V dropped 2 bases and J dropped 7; count of bases not matched to a gene: 7. The CDR3 sequence is 16 residues long. In germline, CDR1 is MNHEY, CDR2 SVGAGI. DNA for the CDR3: TGTGCCAGCAGTTACAAACCCGGGACAGGGGTTGAAAAACTGTTTTTT. Translated: CASSYKPGTGVEKLFF.

The chain carries TRBV15 and TRBJ1-4, with TRBD1 identical over 9 bases. The V segment lost 6 bases and the J segment 8 bases; nucleotides outside the gene matches: 4. CDR3 length equals 13 residues. The germline gives CDR1 LNHNV, CDR2 YYDKDF (reference sequence). The CDR3 sequence: CATRGQGWEKLFF. CDR3 sequence (DNA): TGTGCCACCAGAGGACAGGGGTGGGAAAAACTGTTTTTT. The full variable domain, in which reference TRBV15 and TRBJ1-4 provide the parts outside the CDR3, is DAMVIQNPRYQVTQFGKPVTLSCSQTLNHNVMYWYQQKSSQAPKLLFHYYDKDFNNEADTPDNFQSRRPNTSFCFLDIRSPGLGDTAMYLCATRGQGWEKLFFGSGTQLSVL.